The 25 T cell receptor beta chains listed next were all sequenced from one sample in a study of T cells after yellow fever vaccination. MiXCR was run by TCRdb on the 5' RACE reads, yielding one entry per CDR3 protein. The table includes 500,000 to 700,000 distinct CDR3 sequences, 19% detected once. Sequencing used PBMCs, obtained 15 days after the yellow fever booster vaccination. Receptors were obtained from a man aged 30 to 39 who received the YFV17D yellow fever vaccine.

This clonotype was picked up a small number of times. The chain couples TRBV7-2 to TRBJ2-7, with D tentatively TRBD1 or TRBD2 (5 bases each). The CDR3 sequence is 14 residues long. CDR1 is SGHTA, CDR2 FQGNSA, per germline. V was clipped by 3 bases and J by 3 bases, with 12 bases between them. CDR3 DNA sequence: TGTGCCAGCAGCTTTCGGGGCTCCGGCTACGAGCAGTACTTC. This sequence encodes CASSFRGSGYEQYF. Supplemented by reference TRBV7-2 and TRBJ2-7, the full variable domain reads GAGVSQSPSNKVTEKGKDVELRCDPISGHTALYWYRQSLGQGLEFLIYFQGNSAPDKSGLPSDRFSAERTGGSVSTLTIQRTQQEDSAVYLCASSFRGSGYEQYFGPGTRLTVT.

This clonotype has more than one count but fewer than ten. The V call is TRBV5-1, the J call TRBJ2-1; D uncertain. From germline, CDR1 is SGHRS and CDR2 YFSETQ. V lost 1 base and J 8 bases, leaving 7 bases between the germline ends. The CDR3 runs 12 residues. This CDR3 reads CASSLFEDEQFF. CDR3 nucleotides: TGCGCCAGCAGCTTGTTTGAAGATGAGCAGTTCTTC.

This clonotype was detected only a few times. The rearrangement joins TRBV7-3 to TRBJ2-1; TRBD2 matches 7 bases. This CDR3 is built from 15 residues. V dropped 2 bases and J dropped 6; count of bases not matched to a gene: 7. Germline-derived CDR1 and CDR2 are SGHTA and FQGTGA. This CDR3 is CASSLAGLGPNEQFF. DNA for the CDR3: TGTGCCAGCAGCTTAGCCGGACTAGGGCCCAATGAGCAGTTCTTC.

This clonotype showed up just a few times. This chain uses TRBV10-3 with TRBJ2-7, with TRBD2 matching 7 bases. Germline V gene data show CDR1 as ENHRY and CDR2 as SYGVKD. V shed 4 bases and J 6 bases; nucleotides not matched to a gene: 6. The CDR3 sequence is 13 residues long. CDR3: CAISGTSTGEQYF. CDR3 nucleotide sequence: TGTGCCATCAGTGGGACTAGTACGGGCGAGCAGTACTTC.

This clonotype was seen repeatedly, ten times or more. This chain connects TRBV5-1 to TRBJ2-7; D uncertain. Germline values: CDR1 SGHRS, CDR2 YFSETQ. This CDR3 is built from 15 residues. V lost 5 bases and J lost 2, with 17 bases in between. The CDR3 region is CASRLTYYFAYEQYF. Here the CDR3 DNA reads TGCGCCAGCAGGCTGACCTACTATTTCGCCTACGAGCAGTACTTC.

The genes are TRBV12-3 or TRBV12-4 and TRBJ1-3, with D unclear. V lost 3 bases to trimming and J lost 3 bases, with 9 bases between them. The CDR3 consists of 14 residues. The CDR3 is CASSFLGGGNTIYF. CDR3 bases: TGTGCCAGCAGTTTTTTGGGAGGTGGAAACACCATATATTTT.

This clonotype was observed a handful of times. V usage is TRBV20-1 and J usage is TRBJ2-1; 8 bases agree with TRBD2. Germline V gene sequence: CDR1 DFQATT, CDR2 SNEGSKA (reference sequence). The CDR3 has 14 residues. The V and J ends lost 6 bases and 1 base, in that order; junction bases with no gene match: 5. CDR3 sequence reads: CSATLAGSYNEQFF. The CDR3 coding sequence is TGCAGTGCAACCCTAGCGGGTTCCTACAATGAGCAGTTCTTC.

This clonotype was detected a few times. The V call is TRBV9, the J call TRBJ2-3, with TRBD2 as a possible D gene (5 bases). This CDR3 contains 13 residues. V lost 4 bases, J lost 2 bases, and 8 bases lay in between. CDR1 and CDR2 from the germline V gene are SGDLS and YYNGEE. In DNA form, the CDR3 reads TGTGCCAGCAGCCGACTAACCACAGATACGCAGTATTTT. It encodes CASSRLTTDTQYF.

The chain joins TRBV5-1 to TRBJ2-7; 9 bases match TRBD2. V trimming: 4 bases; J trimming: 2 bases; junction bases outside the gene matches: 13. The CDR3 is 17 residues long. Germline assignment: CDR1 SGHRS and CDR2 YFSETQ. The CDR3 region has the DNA TGCGCCAGCAGCCCCTCTAGCGGGGAAAACCTCCCCTACGAGCAGTACTTC. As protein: CASSPSSGENLPYEQYF.

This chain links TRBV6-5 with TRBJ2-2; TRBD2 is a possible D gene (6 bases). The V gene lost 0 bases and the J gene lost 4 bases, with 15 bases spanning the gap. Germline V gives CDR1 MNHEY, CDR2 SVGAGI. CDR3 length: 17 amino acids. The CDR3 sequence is CASSYSRGRDSTGELFF. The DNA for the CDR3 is TGTGCCAGCAGTTACTCTCGCGGTCGGGACTCCACCGGGGAGCTGTTTTTT.

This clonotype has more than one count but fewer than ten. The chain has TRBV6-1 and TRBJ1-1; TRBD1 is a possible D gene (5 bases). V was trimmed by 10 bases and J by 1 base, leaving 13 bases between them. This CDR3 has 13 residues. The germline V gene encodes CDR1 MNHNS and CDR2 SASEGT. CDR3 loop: CATNQGRNTEAFF. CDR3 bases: TGTGCCACCAATCAGGGTCGGAACACTGAAGCTTTCTTT.

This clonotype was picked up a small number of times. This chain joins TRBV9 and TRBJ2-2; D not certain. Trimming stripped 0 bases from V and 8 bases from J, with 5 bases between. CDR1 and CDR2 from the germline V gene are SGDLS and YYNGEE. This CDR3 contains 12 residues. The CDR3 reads CASSVALGELFF. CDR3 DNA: TGTGCCAGCAGCGTAGCTTTAGGGGAGCTGTTTTTT. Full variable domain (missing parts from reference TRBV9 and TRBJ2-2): DSGVTQTPKHLITATGQRVTLRCSPRSGDLSVYWYQQSLDQGLQFLIQYYNGEERAKGNILERFSAQQFPDLHSELNLSSLELGDSALYFCASSVALGELFFGEGSRLTVL.

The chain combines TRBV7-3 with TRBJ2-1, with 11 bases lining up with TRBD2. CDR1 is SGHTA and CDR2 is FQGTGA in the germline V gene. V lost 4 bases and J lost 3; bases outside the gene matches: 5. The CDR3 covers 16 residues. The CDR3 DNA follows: TGTGCCAGCAGCTCTCAGGGACTAGCGGACTACAATGAGCAGTTCTTC. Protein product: CASSSQGLADYNEQFF.

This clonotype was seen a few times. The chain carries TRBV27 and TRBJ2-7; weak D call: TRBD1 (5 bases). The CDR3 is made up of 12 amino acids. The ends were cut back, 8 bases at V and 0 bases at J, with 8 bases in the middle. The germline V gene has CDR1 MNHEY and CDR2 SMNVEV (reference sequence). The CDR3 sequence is CASYRNSYEQYF. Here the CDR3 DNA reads TGTGCCAGCTACAGGAACTCCTACGAGCAGTACTTC.

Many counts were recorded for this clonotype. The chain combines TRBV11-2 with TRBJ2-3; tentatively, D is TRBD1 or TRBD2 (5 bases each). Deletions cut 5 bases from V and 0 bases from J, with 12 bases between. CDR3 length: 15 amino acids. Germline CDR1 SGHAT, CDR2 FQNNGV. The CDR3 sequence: CASSQGTASTDTQYF. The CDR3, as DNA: TGTGCCAGCAGCCAAGGGACGGCTAGCACAGATACGCAGTATTTT.

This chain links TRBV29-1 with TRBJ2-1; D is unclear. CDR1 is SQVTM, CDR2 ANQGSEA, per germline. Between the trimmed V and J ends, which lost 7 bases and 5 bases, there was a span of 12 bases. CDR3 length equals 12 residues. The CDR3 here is CSGPGYNNEQFF. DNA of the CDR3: TGCAGCGGCCCGGGCTACAACAATGAGCAGTTCTTC.

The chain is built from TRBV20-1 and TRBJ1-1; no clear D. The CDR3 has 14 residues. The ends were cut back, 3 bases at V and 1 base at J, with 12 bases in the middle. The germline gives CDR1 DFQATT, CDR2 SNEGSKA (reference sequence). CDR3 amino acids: CSASLVRSNTEAFF. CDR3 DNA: TGCAGTGCTAGTTTGGTCAGATCGAACACTGAAGCTTTCTTT.

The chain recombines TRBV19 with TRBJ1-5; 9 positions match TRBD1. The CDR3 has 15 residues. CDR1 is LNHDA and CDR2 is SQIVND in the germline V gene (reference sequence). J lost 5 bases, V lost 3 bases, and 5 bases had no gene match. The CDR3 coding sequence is TGTGCCAGTAGTATCCCGGGACAGGGCTATCAGCCCCAGCATTTT. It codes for CASSIPGQGYQPQHF.

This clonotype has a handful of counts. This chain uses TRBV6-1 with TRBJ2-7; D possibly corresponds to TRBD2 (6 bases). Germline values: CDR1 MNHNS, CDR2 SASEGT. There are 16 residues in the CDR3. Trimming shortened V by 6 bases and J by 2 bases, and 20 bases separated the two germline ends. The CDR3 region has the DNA TGTGCCAGCAGCCCCGGAGGGGCGCTCGCAACCTACGAGCAGTACTTC. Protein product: CASSPGGALATYEQYF.

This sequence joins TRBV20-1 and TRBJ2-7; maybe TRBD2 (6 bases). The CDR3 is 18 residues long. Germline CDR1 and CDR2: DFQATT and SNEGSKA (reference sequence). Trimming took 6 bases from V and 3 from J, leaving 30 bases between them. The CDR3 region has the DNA TGCAGTGCCACTATCAGACCCTTCACCGGGACTTCCCACTACGAGCAGTACTTC. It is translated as CSATIRPFTGTSHYEQYF.

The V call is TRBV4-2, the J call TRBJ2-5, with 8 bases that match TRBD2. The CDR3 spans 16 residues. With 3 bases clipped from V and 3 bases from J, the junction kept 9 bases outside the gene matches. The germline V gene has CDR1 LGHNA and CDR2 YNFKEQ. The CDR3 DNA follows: TGTGCCAGCAGCCACGGCCTAGCGGGTTCTAAAGAGACCCAGTACTTC. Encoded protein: CASSHGLAGSKETQYF.

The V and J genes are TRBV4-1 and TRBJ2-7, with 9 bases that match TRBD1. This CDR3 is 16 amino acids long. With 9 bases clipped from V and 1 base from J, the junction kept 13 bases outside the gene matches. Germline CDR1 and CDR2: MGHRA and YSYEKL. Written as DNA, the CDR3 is TGCGCCAGTACACCTATTCCCGGGACAGGGTCCTACGAGCAGTACTTC. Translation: CASTPIPGTGSYEQYF.

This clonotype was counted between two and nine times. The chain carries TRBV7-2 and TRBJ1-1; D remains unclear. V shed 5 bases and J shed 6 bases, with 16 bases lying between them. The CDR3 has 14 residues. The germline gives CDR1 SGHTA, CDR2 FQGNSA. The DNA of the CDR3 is TGTGCCAGCAGCCGGACCCATGGGGAAGCTGAAGCTTTCTTT. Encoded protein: CASSRTHGEAEAFF.

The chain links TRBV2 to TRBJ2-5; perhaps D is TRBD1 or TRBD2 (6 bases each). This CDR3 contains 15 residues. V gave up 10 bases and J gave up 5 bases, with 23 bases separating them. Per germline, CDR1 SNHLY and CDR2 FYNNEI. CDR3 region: CATNPSGAGHETQYF. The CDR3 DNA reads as TGTGCCACCAACCCTTCAGGGGCGGGACACGAGACCCAGTACTTC.

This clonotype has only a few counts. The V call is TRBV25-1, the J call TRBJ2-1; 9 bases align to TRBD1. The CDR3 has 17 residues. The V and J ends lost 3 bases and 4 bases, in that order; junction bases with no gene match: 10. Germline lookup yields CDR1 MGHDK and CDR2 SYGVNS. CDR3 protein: CASSDTGAGTGYNEQFF. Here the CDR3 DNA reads TGTGCCAGCAGTGACACCGGGGCGGGGACAGGGTACAATGAGCAGTTCTTC.